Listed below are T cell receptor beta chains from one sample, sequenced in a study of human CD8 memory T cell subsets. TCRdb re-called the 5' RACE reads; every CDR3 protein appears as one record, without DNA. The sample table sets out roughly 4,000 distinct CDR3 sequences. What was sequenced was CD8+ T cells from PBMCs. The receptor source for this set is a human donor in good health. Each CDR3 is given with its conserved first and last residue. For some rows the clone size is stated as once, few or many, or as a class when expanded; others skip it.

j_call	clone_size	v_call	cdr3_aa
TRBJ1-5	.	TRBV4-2	CASTLHKGGLPQHF
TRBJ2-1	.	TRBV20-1	CSARVQEGLSNEQFF
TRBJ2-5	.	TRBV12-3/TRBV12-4	CATAPLAGGVWGETQYF
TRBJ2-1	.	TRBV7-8	CASSRFGHTSGNNEQFF
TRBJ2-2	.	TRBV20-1	CSASTGSDTGELFF
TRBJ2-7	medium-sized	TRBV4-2	CASSQDDRGSYEQYF
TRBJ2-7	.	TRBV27	CASSSLAGLLIYEQYF
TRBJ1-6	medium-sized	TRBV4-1	CASSQARQGNSPLHF
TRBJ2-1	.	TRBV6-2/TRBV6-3	CASAPEGSYNEQFF
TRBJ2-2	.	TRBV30	CAWSVIAGETGELFF
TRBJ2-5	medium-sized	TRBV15	CATSSALEGVQQTQYF
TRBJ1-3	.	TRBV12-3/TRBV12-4	CASSLSAASSGNTIYF
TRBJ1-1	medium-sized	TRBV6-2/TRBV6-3	CASNGGDGFTEAFF
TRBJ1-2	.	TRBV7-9	CASSLAEGANGYTF
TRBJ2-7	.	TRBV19	CASSKTGGAVNEQYF
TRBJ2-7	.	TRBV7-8	CASSFGQGPSYEQYF
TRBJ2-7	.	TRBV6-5	CASSYSAGRGSDEQYF
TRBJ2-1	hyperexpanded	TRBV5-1	CASRPDTISFYNEQFF
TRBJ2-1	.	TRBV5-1	CASRWGSYTYNEQFF
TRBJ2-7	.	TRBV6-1	CASSEGLSYEQYF
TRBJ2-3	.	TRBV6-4	CASSEGTSTVTDTQYF
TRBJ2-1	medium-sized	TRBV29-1	CSVSGWDRGDPNEQFF
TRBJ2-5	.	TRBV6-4	CASSDSTGGAPETQYF
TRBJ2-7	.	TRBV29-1	CSVGQGDYEQYF
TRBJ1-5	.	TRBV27	CASSPNSSNQPQHF
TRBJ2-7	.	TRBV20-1	CSAPSGRASYEQYF
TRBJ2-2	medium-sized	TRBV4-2	CASSHHTGVTGELFF
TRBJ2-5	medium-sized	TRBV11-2	CASSPLAGGYQETQYF
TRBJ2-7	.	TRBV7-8	CASSLFSGNEQYF
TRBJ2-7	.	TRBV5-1	CASSYGTYVYEQYF
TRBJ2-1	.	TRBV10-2	CASRVGAGEQFF
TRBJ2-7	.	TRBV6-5	CASSNSRIEGSYEQYF
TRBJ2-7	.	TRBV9	CASSVEGGPSGEQYF
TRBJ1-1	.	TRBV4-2	CASSQDLENTEAFF
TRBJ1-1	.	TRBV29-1	CSPLVSPNTEAFF
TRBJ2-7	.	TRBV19	CASGPGTYEQYF
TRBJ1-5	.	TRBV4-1	CASSQDMGGSDQPQHF
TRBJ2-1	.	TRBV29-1	CSVEPDGTTYNEQFF
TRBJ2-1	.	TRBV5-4	CASSSRWEQFF
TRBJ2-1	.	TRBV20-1	CSASKIQGTRNYNEQFF
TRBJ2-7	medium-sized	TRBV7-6	CASSPGVGLEGAYEQYF
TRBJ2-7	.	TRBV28	CASRSTNSYEQYF
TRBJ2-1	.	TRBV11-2	CASSLAPPGEKFF
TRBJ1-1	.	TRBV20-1	CSARIPGMNTEAFF
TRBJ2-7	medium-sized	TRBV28	CASTLQGFSEQYF
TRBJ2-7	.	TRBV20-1	CSARAQWGGDSYEQYF
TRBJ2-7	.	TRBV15	CATSSGRDYSIHEQYF
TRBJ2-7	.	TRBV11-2	CASSYSTGFDEQYF
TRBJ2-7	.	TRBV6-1	CASSETQGAAAVQYF
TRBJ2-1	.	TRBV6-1	CASSAPAGQGDDEQFF
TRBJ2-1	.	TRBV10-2	CASLTSRGDNEQFF
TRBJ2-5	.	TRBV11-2	CASSPGRFQETQYF
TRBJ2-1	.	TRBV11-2	CASSAEVTYNEQFF
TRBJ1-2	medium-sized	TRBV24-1	CAGGNQGTYLGYTF
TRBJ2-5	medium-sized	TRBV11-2	CASSLTEGLQETQYF
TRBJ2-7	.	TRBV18	CASSPQGQSSYEQYF
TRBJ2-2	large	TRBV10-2	CASSEWLAGTGELFF
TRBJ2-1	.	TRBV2	CASSEHHRQGRYNEQFF
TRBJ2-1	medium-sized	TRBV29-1	CSVELTALSYNEQFF
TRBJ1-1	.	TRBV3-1	CASSQIPGQGRFTEAFF